The 4 T cell receptor beta chains listed next were all sequenced from one sample in a study of CD8 T cells in ankylosing spondylitis. Each CDR3 protein gets one entry after TCRdb re-called the 5' RACE reads with MiXCR. Of 250,000 to 300,000 distinct CDR3 sequences in the sample, around 20% were seen once. Sequenced sample: blood, either unsorted or a sorted T cell fraction (not recorded which). These receptor sequences come from a male donor with ankylosing spondylitis or in good health (not recorded which).

The V call is TRBV29-1, the J call TRBJ2-7; D uncertain. This CDR3 is built from 11 residues. Per the germline V gene, CDR1 is SQVTM and CDR2 is ANQGSEA. Trimming left V 4 bases short and J 3 bases short, with 7 bases between. The CDR3 loop is CSVGHIYEQYV. CDR3 sequence (DNA): TGCAGCGTTGGGCACATCTACGAGCAGTACGTC.

The chain is built from TRBV4-2 and TRBJ1-5; possibly TRBD1 for D (5 bases). Germline V gene lookup returns CDR1 LGHNA and CDR2 YNFKEQ. This CDR3 contains 15 residues. Between the trimmed V and J ends, which lost 0 bases and 4 bases, there was a span of 10 bases. In DNA form, the CDR3 reads TGTGCCAGCAGCCAAGAGGTAAAGGGGAATCAGCCCCAGCATTTT. Translated: CASSQEVKGNQPQHF.

The rearrangement links TRBV20-1 to TRBJ2-6; D gene ambiguous. The CDR3 is 15 residues long. Germline V gene lookup returns CDR1 DFQATT and CDR2 SNEGSKA (reference sequence). Trimming pared 0 bases from V and 0 bases from J, leaving 6 bases between. The CDR3 nucleotides are TGCAGTGCTAGAGATTGGGACTCTGGGGCCAACGTCCTGACTTTC. Amino acid sequence: CSARDWDSGANVLTF.

This clonotype was recorded a few times. The CDR3 reads CASSPRQGAKSPLHF. In DNA form, the CDR3 reads TGTGCCAGCAGCCCACGACAGGGGGCTAAATCACCCCTCCACTTT. V usage is TRBV6-1 and J usage is TRBJ1-6, with 10 positions matching TRBD1. V shed 6 bases and J 10 bases; nucleotides not matched to a gene: 9. Germline V gene sequence: CDR1 MNHNS, CDR2 SASEGT. This CDR3 has 15 residues.